Listed below are T cell receptor beta chains from one sample, sequenced in a study of Graves' ophthalmopathy and Graves' hyperthyroidism. TCRdb re-analysed the multiplex PCR reads in MiXCR, keeping a single row per CDR3 protein. The sample lists about 240,000 distinct CDR3 sequences; 45% were seen once. The sample comprised peripheral blood. The receptors come from an adult man with Graves' ophthalmopathy. CDR3s include the opening cysteine and the closing phenylalanine or tryptophan. Each record gives: V gene, J gene, D gene, clone size, CDR3 DNA, CDR3 protein. The D gene is left open where the match is weak. Size values are once, few and many counts, or a class for expanded clones, and some rows have none.

>TRBV19|TRBJ1-2|TRBD1|-
TGTGCCAGTAGTGACAGGGGCCACTATGGCTACACCTTC
CASSDRGHYGYTF
>TRBV12-3/TRBV12-4|TRBJ1-4|TRBD1|-
TGTGCCAGCGGGCAGGGGGAGGAAAAACTGTTTTTT
CASGQGEEKLFF
>TRBV9|TRBJ2-2|-|once
TGCGCCAGCAGCTTTGGGAGCGGCCTGAACACCGGGGAGCTGTTTTTT
CASSFGSGLNTGELFF
>TRBV24-1|TRBJ2-7|TRBD1|-
TGTGCCACCAGTGATGGGACAGCCTACGAGCAGTACTTC
CATSDGTAYEQYF
>TRBV19|TRBJ1-5|TRBD1|few
TGTGCCAGCAAAAAGGGGAACAGGGGCCGTATCGATCAGCCCCAGCATTTT
CASKKGNRGRIDQPQHF
>TRBV9|TRBJ1-2|-|-
TGTGCCAGCAGCGTAGGCGTGTCCCCTAACTATGGCTACACCTTC
CASSVGVSPNYGYTF
>TRBV7-9|TRBJ1-1|TRBD1|few
TGTACAGGGGGTCGCGACACTGAAGCTTTCTTT
CTGGRDTEAFF
>TRBV12-3/TRBV12-4|TRBJ2-5|-|many
TGTGCCAGCAGTTTCCGGGAGACCCAGTACTTC
CASSFRETQYF
>TRBV19|TRBJ2-5|-|-
TGTGCCAGTAGTCCTACAGGCGTTAGTCCTCCAGAGACCCAGTACTTC
CASSPTGVSPPETQYF
>TRBV4-1|TRBJ1-2|TRBD1|-
TGCGCCAGCAGCCCCGCACAGGGGGTAGGGGGCTACACCTTC
CASSPAQGVGGYTF
>TRBV29-1|TRBJ2-7|TRBD1|few
TGCAGCACCTGGACAGGCTACGAGCAGTACTTC
CSTWTGYEQYF
>TRBV29-1|TRBJ2-7|TRBD1|few
TGCAGCGTCTCCACAGGGGTAGGCGACGAGCAGTACTTC
CSVSTGVGDEQYF
>TRBV19|TRBJ1-4|-|few
TGTGCCAGTAGCTGGGGGGATGAAAAACTGTTTTTT
CASSWGDEKLFF
>TRBV9|TRBJ1-5|-|few
TGTGCCAGCAGCGGAAGACTTGGGGGCAATCAGCCCCAGCATTTT
CASSGRLGGNQPQHF
>TRBV7-9|TRBJ1-1|-|few
TGTGCCAGCAGCCAAGAGAGGGCAATGAACACTGAAGCTTTCTTT
CASSQERAMNTEAFF
>TRBV5-1|TRBJ2-5|TRBD2|-
TGCGCCAGCAGCTCCGGACTAGCGGGGGACGCGGAGGGAGAGACCCAGTACTTC
CASSSGLAGDAEGETQYF
>TRBV24-1|TRBJ2-2|TRBD1|once
TGTGCCACCAGTGACGACAGGGTCGCGAACACCGGGGAGCTGTTTTTT
CATSDDRVANTGELFF
>TRBV5-8|TRBJ2-7|TRBD1|-
TGTGCCAGCAGCCAACAGGGGCCGTATGAGCAGTACTTC
CASSQQGPYEQYF
>TRBV20-1|TRBJ1-2|TRBD1|few
TGCAGTGCCTTAACAGGGGACGATGGCTACACCTTC
CSALTGDDGYTF
>TRBV2|TRBJ1-4|TRBD1|-
TGTGCCAGCAGTGTACAGGGGGTCCCTAATGAAAAACTGTTTTTT
CASSVQGVPNEKLFF
>TRBV20-1|TRBJ2-7|TRBD2|-
TGCAGTGCCGTGGGTAGCGGGAGTTTCGACGAGCAGTACTTC
CSAVGSGSFDEQYF
>TRBV5-4|TRBJ1-1|-|few
TGTGCTGGACGCCAGGGCATGAACACTGAAGCTTTCTTT
CAGRQGMNTEAFF
>TRBV25-1|TRBJ2-7|-|few
TGTGCCAGCAGTGAATTGAACAGGCTTTACGAGCAGTACTTC
CASSELNRLYEQYF
>TRBV7-8|TRBJ1-1|-|-
TGTGCCAGCAGCCCGGGAGGGACGCGTACTGAAGCTTTCTTT
CASSPGGTRTEAFF
>TRBV20-1|TRBJ2-7|TRBD1|few
TGCAGTGCTAGGCCGGGACAGAACCTTGGCGAGCAGTACTTC
CSARPGQNLGEQYF
>TRBV11-1|TRBJ1-1|-|-
TGTGCCAGCAGCCAGGGGACATCAGTAAGGGCTGAAGCTTTCTTT
CASSQGTSVRAEAFF
>TRBV12-3/TRBV12-4|TRBJ2-3|-|-
TGTGCCAGCAGTGCTCAGGGGACAGATACGCAGTATTTT
CASSAQGTDTQYF
>TRBV20-1|TRBJ1-2|-|-
TGCAGTGGCCAGTATCTTCAGGGGACCTATGGCTACACCTTC
CSGQYLQGTYGYTF
>TRBV29-1|TRBJ1-1|-|few
TGCAGCGTTGAGTCCCCGTGGACTGAAGCTTTCTTT
CSVESPWTEAFF
>TRBV12-3/TRBV12-4|TRBJ2-7|TRBD1|-
TGTGCCAGCAGTATCCTCGGGACAGGGGAGGAGCAGTACTTC
CASSILGTGEEQYF
>TRBV2|TRBJ1-1|-|-
TGTGCCAGCAGACCGGGCGGGGGCTTTCGGACTGAAGCTTTCTTT
CASRPGGGFRTEAFF
>TRBV6-5|TRBJ1-1|TRBD1|-
TGTGCCAGCAGTTCCGGGACAGTTCACACTGAAGCTTTCTTT
CASSSGTVHTEAFF
>TRBV5-6|TRBJ1-1|-|-
TGTGCCAGCAACGGGGGGGGTGAAGCTTTCTTT
CASNGGGEAFF
>TRBV9|TRBJ1-6|-|many
TGTGCCAGCAGACAGGGCGCCGATTCACCCCTCCACTTT
CASRQGADSPLHF
>TRBV3-1|TRBJ1-6|TRBD1|-
TGTGCCAGCAGCCCCGGAGCAGGGGGCATAACATCCCTCCACTTT
CASSPGAGGITSLHF
>TRBV10-3|TRBJ2-7|TRBD1|-
TGTGCCAGCAGTTATGGGACAGGAATCTACGAGCAGTACTTC
CASSYGTGIYEQYF
>TRBV2|TRBJ2-7|-|many
TGTGCCAGCAGTGGGGTTATCCGGGACCCTACCGACTTC
CASSGVIRDPTDF
>TRBV20-1|TRBJ1-1|-|many
TGCAGTGCTAGAGCCCCCAACACTGAAGCTTTCTTT
CSARAPNTEAFF
>TRBV7-2|TRBJ1-1|-|-
TGTGCCAGCAACCCAGGGCTCGGGAACACTGAAGCTTTCTTT
CASNPGLGNTEAFF
>TRBV20-1|TRBJ1-1|TRBD1|few
TGCAGTGCAGACAGGGGGACTGAAGCTTTCTTT
CSADRGTEAFF
>TRBV10-3|TRBJ2-2|TRBD1|-
TGTGCCATCAGTGCGTGGACAGGGGCCACCGGGGAGCTGTTTTTT
CAISAWTGATGELFF
>TRBV29-1|TRBJ1-1|-|once
TGCAGCGTGGGGGCCCTCATAAACACTGAAGCTTTCTTT
CSVGALINTEAFF
>TRBV20-1|TRBJ2-5|TRBD2|few
TGCAGTGCTCCTCGGACTAGATCTGTGGAGACCCAGTACTTC
CSAPRTRSVETQYF
>TRBV7-9|TRBJ2-5|TRBD1|-
TGTGCCAGCAGCTTAAGATCGATCGGGACAGGATTCGTGGGGAGAGAGACCCAGTACTTC
CASSLRSIGTGFVGRETQYF
>TRBV5-1|TRBJ1-1|-|-
TGCGCCAGCAGCTTGGACTCGGCAGCTATTAACACTGAAGCTTTCTTT
CASSLDSAAINTEAFF
>TRBV12-3/TRBV12-4|TRBJ2-7|-|-
TGTGCCAGCGGGCAGGGACCTACCTACGAGCAGTACTTC
CASGQGPTYEQYF
>TRBV7-8|TRBJ1-1|-|-
TGTGCCAGCAGCTTCTCTGGGCATGAAGCTTTCTTT
CASSFSGHEAFF
>TRBV5-6|TRBJ2-2|TRBD1|-
TGTGCCAGCAGCTCGGACAGGGGGAACACCGGGGAGCTGTTTTTT
CASSSDRGNTGELFF
>TRBV5-4|TRBJ2-6|-|few
TGTGCCAGCAGTCGGGAAGGGGTCGGGGCCAACGTCCTGACTTTC
CASSREGVGANVLTF
>TRBV5-4|TRBJ2-7|-|-
TGTGCCAGCAGCCCGACTGATTCCTACGAGCAGTACTTC
CASSPTDSYEQYF
>TRBV7-9|TRBJ2-5|TRBD2|few
TGTGCCAGCAGCCTAGCGGGAGGGCCCTACGAGACCCAGTACTTC
CASSLAGGPYETQYF
>TRBV29-1|TRBJ2-7|-|few
TGCAGCGTAGATCAGGGCGGTGGCCTCGAGCAGTACTTC
CSVDQGGGLEQYF
>TRBV5-1|TRBJ1-6|-|-
TGCGCCAGCAGCCCGGACAGCAATTCACCCCTCCACTTT
CASSPDSNSPLHF
>TRBV2|TRBJ2-7|-|-
TGTGCCAGCAGCTTAGGCGGGTACGAGCAGTGCTTC
CASSLGGYEQCF
>TRBV28|TRBJ2-7|TRBD1|few
TGTGCCTCGCGGCAGGGGGCAACCTACGAGCAGTACTTC
CASRQGATYEQYF